Following are 29 T cell receptor beta chains from one sample sequenced in a study of blood T cell repertoires in COVID-19 (dated by TCRdb to 2018 to 2021). The library came from the immunoSEQ multiplex PCR assay. TCRdb re-hosts the immuneACCESS table, in-frame sequences only. Its copies lack some clones; in the studies checked, an unresolved V gene accounts for under half of them, and the cause for the rest is not known. In all, the sample holds 150,000 to 200,000 clones, and almost 85% of those were seen once. 20% to 25% of the sample is held by the ten biggest clonotypes. The specimen sequenced was peripheral blood. The receptors originated from a woman over 75 with acute or convalescent COVID-19.

In this sample, this clone turned up once. This chain joins TRBV5-4 and TRBJ2-1, with 8 bases lining up with TRBD2. This CDR3 has 15 residues. In germline, CDR1 is SGHNT, CDR2 YYREEE (reference sequence). The trim removed 2 bases at V and 3 bases at J, leaving 4 bases unmatched. The CDR3 region has the DNA TGTGCCAGCAGCTTCGCGGGAGGTCTCTACAATGAGCAGTTCTTC. Its protein product is CASSFAGGLYNEQFF.

This rearrangement joins TRBV28 to TRBJ1-4, with 8 bases that match TRBD1. Germline loops: CDR1 MDHEN, CDR2 SYDVKM. V lost 2 bases, J lost 7 bases, and 6 bases stayed unmatched. This CDR3 region has 15 residues. Here the CDR3 reads CASSLGQGRGEKLFF. CDR3 nucleotide sequence: TGTGCCAGCAGTTTAGGACAGGGTAGGGGTGAAAAACTGTTTTTT.

This clone occurred once. The chain recombines TRBV7-9 with TRBJ2-7, with 7 bases lining up with TRBD2. The CDR3 has 16 residues. Germline CDR1 and CDR2: SEHNR and FQNEAQ (reference sequence). The ends lost 0 bases at V and 5 bases at J; junction bases unmatched: 10. CDR3 sequence (DNA): TGTGCCAGCAGCTTAGCGCGATGGGAGGGCCCTGACGAGCAGTACTTC. Its translation: CASSLARWEGPDEQYF. Full variable domain (missing parts from reference TRBV7-9 and TRBJ2-7): DTGVSQNPRHKITKRGQNVTFRCDPISEHNRLYWYRQTLGQGPEFLTYFQNEAQLEKSRLLSDRFSAERPKGSFSTLEIQRTEQGDSAMYLCASSLARWEGPDEQYFGPGTRLTVT.

The chain has TRBV5-4 and TRBJ2-3; 12 positions match TRBD2. J gave up 0 bases and V 4 bases, and 3 bases lay outside the gene matches. This CDR3 region has 16 residues. Per the germline V gene, CDR1 is SGHNT and CDR2 is YYREEE (reference sequence). CDR3 sequence (DNA): TGTGCCAGCAGCATGGGGACTAGCGGGAGCACAGATACGCAGTATTTT. Translation: CASSMGTSGSTDTQYF.

The rearrangement uses TRBV11-3 and TRBJ2-1; possible D gene TRBD1, 6 bases. CDR1 and CDR2 from the germline V gene are SGHNT and YENEEA. The CDR3 is made up of 15 amino acids. Trimming took 4 bases from V and 3 from J, leaving 13 bases between them. CDR3 region: CASSSQQGGYNEQFF. In DNA, the CDR3 is TGTGCCAGCAGCTCGCAACAGGGTGGCTACAATGAGCAGTTCTTC.

This chain uses TRBV19 with TRBJ1-1, with 7 bases matching TRBD1. Germline assignment: CDR1 LNHDA and CDR2 SQIVND (reference sequence). J was trimmed by 5 bases and V by 4 bases; bases with no gene match: 10. This CDR3 has 15 amino acids. The CDR3 is CASSTLTGVGTEAFF. Here the CDR3 DNA reads TGTGCCAGTAGTACCCTTACAGGGGTAGGGACTGAAGCTTTCTTT.

V usage is TRBV18 and J usage is TRBJ2-3, with 12 bases aligning to TRBD2. The V and J ends lost 4 bases and 5 bases, in that order; junction bases with no gene match: 1. The germline gives CDR1 KGHSH, CDR2 LQKENI. This CDR3 region has 14 residues. For the CDR3, the DNA is TGTGCCAGCTCACTGGGACTAGCGGGAGATACGCAGTATTTT. Its protein product is CASSLGLAGDTQYF.

The genes are TRBV19 and TRBJ2-7; 9 nucleotides line up with TRBD2. This CDR3 region has 18 residues. The germline V gene encodes CDR1 LNHDA and CDR2 SQIVND (reference sequence). The V and J ends lost 1 base and 2 bases, in that order; junction bases with no gene match: 12. CDR3 region: CASSIVGVTSGAAYEQYF. CDR3 coding DNA: TGTGCCAGTAGTATAGTAGGGGTGACTAGCGGAGCCGCCTACGAGCAGTACTTC.

This clone was detected a few times. The chain uses TRBV18 and TRBJ1-1; no firm D call. Trimming cost V 6 bases and J 4 bases, with 12 bases left between them. Germline CDR1 reads KGHSH; CDR2 reads LQKENI. The CDR3 is 13 amino acids. The CDR3 DNA reads as TGTGCCAGCTCTATCGGAGGGTCCACTGAAGCTTTCTTT. This gives the protein CASSIGGSTEAFF. The full variable domain, with the rest looked up from reference TRBV18 and TRBJ1-1, is NAGVMQNPRHLVRRRGQEARLRCSPMKGHSHVYWYRQLPEEGLKFMVYLQKENIIDESGMPKERFSAEFPKEGPSILRIQQVVRGDSAAYFCASSIGGSTEAFFGQGTRLTVV.

CDR3 nucleotide sequence: TGCAGCGCACTAGGGTCAAGCAATGAGCAGTTCTTC. Its translation is CSALGSSNEQFF. The chain couples TRBV29-1 to TRBJ2-1, with D tentatively TRBD2 (5 bases). The germline V and J ends were trimmed by 7 bases and 6 bases, with 13 bases remaining between them. CDR1 is SQVTM, CDR2 ANQGSEA, per germline. CDR3 length: 12 residues.

The chain joins TRBV5-1 to TRBJ2-7; D is undetermined. The CDR3 is made up of 12 amino acids. Germline CDR1 reads SGHRS; CDR2 reads YFSETQ. The ends were cut back, 5 bases at V and 5 bases at J, with 11 bases in the middle. CDR3 in amino acids: CASSTDEDEQYF. The CDR3 nucleotides read TGCGCCAGCAGTACCGACGAGGACGAGCAGTACTTC.

The V gene is TRBV19, the J gene TRBJ1-1; D not certain. V was pared by 5 bases and J by 0 bases, with 10 bases between. The CDR3 loop spans 14 amino acids. Germline loops: CDR1 LNHDA, CDR2 SQIVND (reference sequence). The chain's CDR3 is CASSWAGLNTEAFF. In nucleotides, the CDR3 is TGTGCCAGTAGTTGGGCAGGCTTGAACACTGAAGCTTTCTTT. Together with reference TRBV19 and TRBJ1-1, the CDR3 gives the full variable domain: DGGITQSPKYLFRKEGQNVTLSCEQNLNHDAMYWYRQDPGQGLRLIYYSQIVNDFQKGDIAEGYSVSREKKESFPLTVTSAQKNPTAFYLCASSWAGLNTEAFFGQGTRLTVV.

The chain employs TRBV7-2 and TRBJ2-7, with 13 bases aligning to TRBD2. Germline trimming cut 5 bases from V and 3 bases from J; bases unmatched to any gene: 13. The V gene's germline CDR1 is SGHTA and CDR2 FQGNSA. The CDR3 contains 18 residues. CDR3 DNA: TGTGCCAGCAGCCCAGGACTAGCGGGAGACCGATTGGGCTACGAGCAGTACTTC. It specifies CASSPGLAGDRLGYEQYF.

This chain joins TRBV7-2 and TRBJ2-7; TRBD2 matches 14 bases. The CDR3 spans 16 residues. The ends lost 0 bases at V and 9 bases at J; junction bases unmatched: 7. Germline V lookup: CDR1 SGHTA, CDR2 FQGNSA. The CDR3 is CASSLATSGRGKAQYF. In DNA form, the CDR3 reads TGTGCCAGCAGCTTAGCGACTAGCGGGAGGGGAAAGGCGCAGTACTTC.

In DNA form, the CDR3 reads TGTGCCAGCAGCTTTCAACGTAGCACTGAAGCTTTCTTT. It encodes CASSFQRSTEAFF. The J gene is TRBJ1-1, the V gene TRBV7-9, with D unresolved. V lost 3 bases, J lost 4 bases, and 9 bases lay in between. The germline gives CDR1 SEHNR, CDR2 FQNEAQ (reference sequence). CDR3 length: 13 residues. Full variable domain (missing parts from reference TRBV7-9 and TRBJ1-1): DTGVSQNPRHKITKRGQNVTFRCDPISEHNRLYWYRQTLGQGPEFLTYFQNEAQLEKSRLLSDRFSAERPKGSFSTLEIQRTEQGDSAMYLCASSFQRSTEAFFGQGTRLTVV.

The chain combines TRBV18 with TRBJ2-1; 10 bases are shared with TRBD1. V shed 4 bases, J shed 8 bases, and the junction held 8 bases outside the gene matches. CDR3 length equals 15 residues. Germline CDR1 KGHSH, CDR2 LQKENI. CDR3 amino acids: CASSRGTGATYEQFF. In DNA form, the CDR3 reads TGTGCCAGCTCACGCGGGACAGGGGCGACCTATGAGCAGTTCTTC. The variable domain in full, with the rest retrieved from reference TRBV18 and TRBJ2-1, is NAGVMQNPRHLVRRRGQEARLRCSPMKGHSHVYWYRQLPEEGLKFMVYLQKENIIDESGMPKERFSAEFPKEGPSILRIQQVVRGDSAAYFCASSRGTGATYEQFFGPGTRLTVL.

V and J are TRBV11-2 and TRBJ2-3, with 10 bases lining up with TRBD2. J was trimmed by 5 bases and V by 4 bases; bases with no gene match: 6. The germline V gene has CDR1 SGHAT and CDR2 FQNNGV. The CDR3 is made up of 15 amino acids. For the CDR3, the DNA is TGTGCCAGCAGCTCCATGGGACTAGCGAGAGATACGCAGTATTTT. Amino acids: CASSSMGLARDTQYF.

This rearrangement joins TRBV9 to TRBJ2-7; D possibly corresponds to TRBD2 (6 bases). The CDR3 sequence is 12 residues long. Trimming took off 0 bases at V and 6 bases at J, with 7 bases between the two ends. The germline V gene has CDR1 SGDLS and CDR2 YYNGEE. CDR3 bases: TGTGCCAGCAGCGTAGCGGAGGGCGAGCAGTACTTC. Amino acid sequence: CASSVAEGEQYF.

The V gene is TRBV7-2, the J gene TRBJ1-1; 8 nucleotides line up with TRBD1. Germline V gene sequence: CDR1 SGHTA, CDR2 FQGNSA. Losses at the gene ends were 5 bases for V and 9 bases for J; bases not matched to a gene: 8. CDR3 length: 13 residues. The CDR3 is CASSPRTGLQAFF. CDR3 in DNA: TGTGCCAGCAGCCCGCGGACAGGGCTTCAAGCTTTCTTT.

V gene TRBV28 combines with J gene TRBJ2-2; a possible D gene is TRBD2 (6 bases). The CDR3 consists of 13 residues. CDR1 is MDHEN, CDR2 SYDVKM, per germline. The V end was cut by 7 bases, the J end by 7 bases, with 13 bases between. CDR3 DNA sequence: TGTGCCAGCAATCCTAGGGAGGACGGGGAGCTGTTTTTT. Translated, it gives CASNPREDGELFF.

This chain links TRBV19 with TRBJ2-2; 11 bases are shared with TRBD2. After removal of 4 bases from V and 1 base from J, the junction contained 2 bases not matched to a gene. The CDR3 has 16 amino acids. CDR1 is LNHDA, CDR2 SQIVND, per germline (reference sequence). CDR3 residues: CASSRGTSGNTGELFF. In nucleotides, the CDR3 is TGTGCCAGTAGTAGGGGGACTAGCGGGAACACCGGGGAGCTGTTTTTT.

This clone has ten or more counts. The rearrangement uses TRBV7-6 and TRBJ2-5, with TRBD2 identical over 12 bases. The CDR3 is 16 residues long. V shed 2 bases, J shed 4 bases, and the junction held 5 bases outside the gene matches. CDR1 is SGHVS and CDR2 is FNYEAQ in the germline V gene. This chain's CDR3 is CASSLRLAGVGETQYF. DNA for the CDR3: TGTGCCAGCAGCTTAAGACTAGCGGGAGTTGGAGAGACCCAGTACTTC.

The chain uses TRBV7-2 and TRBJ1-1; TRBD1 is a possible D gene (6 bases). Between the trimmed V and J ends, which lost 5 bases and 6 bases, there was a span of 13 bases. CDR1 is SGHTA, CDR2 FQGNSA, per germline. The CDR3 has 13 residues. Written as DNA, the CDR3 is TGTGCCAGCAGCGTAGACACAGGGTCTGAAGCTTTCTTT. Its translation is CASSVDTGSEAFF.

V and J are TRBV14 and TRBJ2-7; D is possibly TRBD2 (6 bases). The CDR3 runs to 15 residues. V was pared by 0 bases and J by 3 bases, with 12 bases between. Germline loops: CDR1 SGHDN, CDR2 FVKESK. The CDR3 nucleotides read TGTGCCAGCAGCCAAGATTCCGGGACTTTCTACGAGCAGTACTTC. The encoded protein is CASSQDSGTFYEQYF.

The chain is built from TRBV18 and TRBJ1-2; D remains ambiguous. This CDR3 is built from 14 residues. In germline, CDR1 is KGHSH, CDR2 LQKENI. V lost 1 base, J lost 4 bases, and 10 bases lay in between. The DNA of the CDR3 is TGTGCCAGCTCACCACGAGGACTCATCTATGGCTACACCTTC. It specifies CASSPRGLIYGYTF.

The gene calls are TRBV25-1 and TRBJ1-1, with TRBD1 identical over 10 bases. V gave up 10 bases and J gave up 5 bases; unmatched junction bases: 16. Germline V lookup: CDR1 MGHDK, CDR2 SYGVNS. The length of the CDR3 is 16 residues. CDR3 residues: CATPIDRGPLGTEAFF. The CDR3 nucleotides are TGTGCCACCCCAATAGACAGGGGGCCTTTGGGAACTGAAGCTTTCTTT.

The rearrangement joins TRBV7-7 to TRBJ1-1; a possible D gene is TRBD1 (5 bases). Between the trimmed V and J ends, which lost 5 bases and 5 bases, there was a span of 12 bases. This CDR3 contains 13 residues. CDR1 is SSHAT, CDR2 FNYEAQ, per germline (reference sequence). The CDR3 DNA reads as TGTGCCAGCAGCACACAGGAGGGTACTGAAGCTTTCTTT. Its translation: CASSTQEGTEAFF.

This chain joins TRBV6-2 or TRBV6-3 and TRBJ1-2, with unresolved D. The CDR3 extends over 18 amino acids. The V gene's germline CDR1 is MNHEY and CDR2 SVGEGT. The V end lost 0 bases, the J end lost 3 bases, and 20 bases lay between the germline ends. CDR3 bases: TGTGCCAGCAGTTACTCTGAAGCCATAGGCGGGAAAGACTATGGCTACACCTTC. Its protein product is CASSYSEAIGGKDYGYTF.

The chain has TRBV5-1 and TRBJ1-4, with D hard to call. CDR1 SGHRS and CDR2 YFSETQ come from the germline V gene. Trimming removed 1 base at V and 0 bases at J, with 13 bases between. The CDR3 loop spans 17 amino acids. The CDR3 DNA is TGCGCCAGCAGCTTGTACGGGGTGATGGCAACTAATGAAAAACTGTTTTTT. The encoded protein is CASSLYGVMATNEKLFF. The complete variable domain, with remaining parts taken from reference TRBV5-1 and TRBJ1-4, reads KAGVTQTPRYLIKTRGQQVTLSCSPISGHRSVSWYQQTPGQGLQFLFEYFSETQRNKGNFPGRFSGRQFSNSRSEMNVSTLELGDSALYLCASSLYGVMATNEKLFFGSGTQLSVL.